The clone carrying this T cell receptor (beta chain) turned up a few times. The record originates from a study of T cell changes during pregnancy in multiple sclerosis. Generated by immunoSEQ multiplex PCR, the TCRdb table keeps only in-frame clones and is missing some. The repertoire consists of about 58,000 clones, with about 90% occurring once and the leading ten covering 0.4% to 0.5%. The receptor's source is a female donor in good health, enrolled as a control in a pregnancy study. The input for sequencing was CD4+ T cells from peripheral blood mononuclear cells, taken after pregnancy.

CDR3 region: CASSSERGGTEAFF. The DNA for the CDR3 is TGTGCCAGTAGTTCCGAGAGGGGGGGCACTGAAGCTTTCTTT. The V and J genes are TRBV19 and TRBJ1-1, with TRBD1 as a possible D gene (6 bases). The CDR3 is 14 residues long. V was cut by 5 bases and J by 4 bases, with 14 bases left in between. CDR1 is LNHDA and CDR2 is SQIVND in the germline V gene (reference sequence).